This T cell receptor (beta chain) is drawn from a study of T-cell reconstitution after alpha-beta-depleted transplantation in children. The CDR3 totals 13 residues. V lost 6 bases and J lost 0, with 9 bases in between. Ten or more counts support this clonotype. Researchers prepared the TCRbeta library using unique molecular identifiers, the study reports. From the PCR reads, TCRdb called clonotypes with MiXCR, one entry per CDR3 protein. Of some 240,000 distinct CDR3 sequences listed, 7.5% to 10% are singletons. The chain uses TRBV12-3 or TRBV12-4 and TRBJ2-7; TRBD1 might be the D (6 bases). The TCR was taken from a human donor who donated a stem cell graft to a child with SCID. This specimen was PBMCs from the stem cell graft donor, taken from the stem cell graft. CDR3 DNA: TGTGCCAGCAGCTGGGACAACTCCTACGAGCAGTACTTC. Protein: CASSWDNSYEQYF.